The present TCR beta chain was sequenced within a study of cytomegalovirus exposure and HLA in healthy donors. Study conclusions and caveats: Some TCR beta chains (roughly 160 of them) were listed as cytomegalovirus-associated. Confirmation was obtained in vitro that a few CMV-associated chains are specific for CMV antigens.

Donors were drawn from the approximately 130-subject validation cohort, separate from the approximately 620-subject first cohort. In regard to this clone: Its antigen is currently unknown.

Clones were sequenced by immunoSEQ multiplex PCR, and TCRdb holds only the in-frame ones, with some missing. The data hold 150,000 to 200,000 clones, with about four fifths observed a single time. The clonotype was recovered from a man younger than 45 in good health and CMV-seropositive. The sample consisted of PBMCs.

The CDR3 sequence is CASSSNTEAFF. CDR3 DNA sequence: TGTGCCAGCAGTTCTAACACTGAAGCTTTCTTT. V usage is TRBV6-5 and J usage is TRBJ1-1; D is unclear. The V end was cut by 4 bases, the J end by 2 bases, with 2 bases between. This CDR3 is 11 amino acids long. CDR1 is MNHEY, CDR2 SVGAGI, per germline.